Listed below are T cell receptor beta chains from one sample, sequenced in a study of T cells in Graves' hyperthyroidism and ophthalmopathy. TCRdb independently ran MiXCR on the multiplex PCR reads; one entry per CDR3 protein. The repertoire holds around 700,000 distinct CDR3 sequences, with 30% to 40% as singletons. Sequencing was carried out using blood. These receptors were obtained from a woman between 35 and 50 years old with Graves' hyperthyroidism. CDR3s include the opening cysteine and the closing phenylalanine or tryptophan. The D gene is left open where the match is weak. Part of the rows lack a size; the others show once, few, many or a class for expanded clones.

V	D	J	size	DNA	CDR3
TRBV29-1	NA	TRBJ2-5	NA	TGCAGCGTTGCCTCCGGGACCACACAAGAGACCCAGTACTTC	CSVASGTTQETQYF
TRBV19	NA	TRBJ1-2	many	TGTGCCAGTAGGGACATCACTGGGGCAGCAAGCGGCTACACCTTC	CASRDITGAASGYTF
TRBV5-1	NA	TRBJ2-5	NA	TGCGCCAGCGGCTGGGGGGCTCCCCAAGAGACCCAGTACTTC	CASGWGAPQETQYF
TRBV9	NA	TRBJ1-6	many	TGTGCCAGCAGCGTAATAGGTTCACCCCTCCACTTT	CASSVIGSPLHF
TRBV5-6	NA	TRBJ1-6	NA	TGTGCCAGCAGCGGCAATTTGTTACCCCTCCACTTT	CASSGNLLPLHF
TRBV7-8	TRBD1	TRBJ1-2	NA	TGTGCCAGCAGCTTAGCTCAGGGGGCGCGGGGCTACACCTTC	CASSLAQGARGYTF
TRBV12-3/TRBV12-4	NA	TRBJ2-7	few	TGTGCCAGCAGAACGAGTAATGGGTACGAGCAGTACTTC	CASRTSNGYEQYF
TRBV7-9	TRBD1	TRBJ2-6	few	TGTGCCAGCAGCCGACAGGGCTCCTCTACTGGGGCCAACGTCCTGACTTTC	CASSRQGSSTGANVLTF
TRBV19	TRBD1	TRBJ1-2	many	TGTGCCAGTAGCGGGACAGGGCGGGGCTACACCTTC	CASSGTGRGYTF
TRBV20-1	NA	TRBJ2-5	few	TGCAGTGCTAGTGACAGGGGGCTAGCGGGGAAAGAGACCCAGTACTTC	CSASDRGLAGKETQYF
TRBV11-2	NA	TRBJ2-2	NA	TGTGCCAGCAGCTTAGGTTGGCGGGACACCGGGGAGCTGTTTTTT	CASSLGWRDTGELFF
TRBV9	TRBD1	TRBJ1-2	NA	TGTGCCAGCAGGACAGGGGACGCGGACTATGGCTACACCTTC	CASRTGDADYGYTF
TRBV28	NA	TRBJ2-6	NA	TGTGCCAGCAGCCGGTCAGGAGGTACTGGGGCCAACGTCCTGACTTTC	CASSRSGGTGANVLTF
TRBV12-3/TRBV12-4	NA	TRBJ2-2	few	TGTGCCAGCAGTGCATCCGGGACTGTTGCTACCGGGGAGCTGTTTTTT	CASSASGTVATGELFF
TRBV7-8	NA	TRBJ2-2	NA	TGTGCCAGCAGCTTATACGGCTCGAACACCGGGGAGCTGTTTTTT	CASSLYGSNTGELFF
TRBV20-1	NA	TRBJ1-2	few	TGCAGTGCTAGCCCCCAGCAAGTTATGAATCGCTACACCTTC	CSASPQQVMNRYTF
TRBV20-1	NA	TRBJ2-7	many	TGCAGTGCTATCCCAGCGGACTCCTACGAGCAGTACTTC	CSAIPADSYEQYF
TRBV9	NA	TRBJ2-6	NA	TGTGCCAGCTCACCCGGAGCGGGCTCTGGGGCCAACGTCCTGACTTTC	CASSPGAGSGANVLTF
TRBV19	TRBD1	TRBJ2-7	many	TGTGCCAGTAGTATATACAGGGGGCACGAGCAGTACTTC	CASSIYRGHEQYF
TRBV7-9	NA	TRBJ1-2	many	TGTGCCAGCATCGAGGGGGGGCTCGGTTATGGCTACACCTTC	CASIEGGLGYGYTF
TRBV6-1	NA	TRBJ1-2	NA	TGTGCCAGCAGTTACCGGGGCCTATTTGGTGGCTACACCTTC	CASSYRGLFGGYTF
TRBV6-5	NA	TRBJ1-2	many	TGTGCCAGCAGTTCGGGGTTGCGGTATGGCTACACCTTC	CASSSGLRYGYTF
TRBV6-2/TRBV6-3	NA	TRBJ2-5	NA	TGTGCCAGCAGGAAAAGGGGACCGGAAGAGACCCAGTACTTC	CASRKRGPEETQYF
TRBV7-8	TRBD1	TRBJ1-2	few	TGTGCCAGCAGCTTAACCGGGACAGGGCTCTATGGCTACACCTTC	CASSLTGTGLYGYTF
TRBV19	NA	TRBJ1-2	NA	TGTGCCAGTAGTTCGGCTAACTCCTTC	CASSSANSF
TRBV24-1	TRBD1	TRBJ1-2	NA	TGTGCCACCAGTGATCTCTGGGACAGGGTGGTCGATGGCTACACCTTC	CATSDLWDRVVDGYTF
TRBV10-3	NA	TRBJ1-5	many	TGTGCCATCAGGGAAACAGGGTATAGCAATCAGCCCCAGCATTTT	CAIRETGYSNQPQHF
TRBV7-2	NA	TRBJ1-2	NA	TGTGCCAGCAGTTGCGGGCTTGGGCCTAACTATGGCTACACCTTC	CASSCGLGPNYGYTF
TRBV29-1	NA	TRBJ1-2	many	TGCAGCGTTGGATACCAGGGGTCGGGCTACACCTTC	CSVGYQGSGYTF
TRBV7-2	NA	TRBJ2-3	NA	TGTGCCAGCAGCCCCAGGGTGCGGTTAGATACGCAGTATTTT	CASSPRVRLDTQYF
TRBV7-9	NA	TRBJ1-5	NA	TGTGCCAGCAGCTATTTACAGAGCAATCAGCCCCAGCATTTT	CASSYLQSNQPQHF